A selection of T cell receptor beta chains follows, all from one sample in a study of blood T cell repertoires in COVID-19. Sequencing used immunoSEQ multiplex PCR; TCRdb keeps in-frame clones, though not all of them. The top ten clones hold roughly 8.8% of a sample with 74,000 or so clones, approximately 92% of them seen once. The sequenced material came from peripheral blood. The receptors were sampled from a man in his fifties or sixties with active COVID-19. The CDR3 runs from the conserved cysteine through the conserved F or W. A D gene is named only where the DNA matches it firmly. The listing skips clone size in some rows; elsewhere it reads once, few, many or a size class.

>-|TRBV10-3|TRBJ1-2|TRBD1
CAIQGNYGYTF
TGTGCCATACAGGGGAACTATGGCTACACCTTC
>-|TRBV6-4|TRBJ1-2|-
CASSDGPGYGYTF
TGTGCCAGCAGTGACGGGCCGGGATATGGCTACACCTTC
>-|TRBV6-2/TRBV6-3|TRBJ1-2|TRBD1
CASSYDRGRYGYTF
TGTGCCAGCAGTTACGACAGGGGAAGATATGGCTACACCTTC
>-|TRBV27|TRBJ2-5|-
CARAQYTETQYF
TGTGCCAGAGCACAGTATACAGAGACCCAGTACTTC
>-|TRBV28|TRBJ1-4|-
CASKRYTANEKLFF
TGTGCCAGCAAACGATATACAGCTAATGAAAAACTGTTTTTT
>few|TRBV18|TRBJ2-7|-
CASSPEDSYEQYF
TGTGCCAGCTCACCAGAGGACAGCTACGAGCAGTACTTC
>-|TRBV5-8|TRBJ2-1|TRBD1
CASSLGNRGYNEQFF
TGTGCCAGCAGCTTGGGGAACAGGGGATACAATGAGCAGTTCTTC
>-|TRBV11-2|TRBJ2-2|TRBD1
CASSLDRGRTGELFF
TGTGCCAGCAGTTTGGACAGGGGGCGTACCGGGGAGCTGTTTTTT
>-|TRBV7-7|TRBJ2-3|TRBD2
CASSKLAGGSTDTQYF
TGTGCCAGCAGCAAACTAGCGGGGGGGTCCACAGATACGCAGTATTTT
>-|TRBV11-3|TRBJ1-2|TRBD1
CASSRPWTGPYYGYTF
TGTGCCAGCAGCCGCCCTTGGACAGGGCCCTACTATGGCTACACCTTC
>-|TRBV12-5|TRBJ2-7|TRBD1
CASGLVNRGDRGPYEQYF
TGTGCTAGTGGTTTGGTTAACCGGGGGGACAGGGGCCCCTACGAGCAGTACTTC
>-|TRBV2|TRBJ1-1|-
CASSVMRNTEAFF
TGTGCCAGCAGTGTAATGAGAAACACTGAAGCTTTCTTT
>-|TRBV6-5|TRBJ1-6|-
CASSYGGQNNSPLHF
TGTGCCAGCAGTTACGGTGGGCAGAATAATTCACCCCTCCACTTT
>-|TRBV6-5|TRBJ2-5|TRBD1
CASSRTGPEETQYF
TGTGCCAGCAGCCGGACAGGCCCGGAAGAGACCCAGTACTTC
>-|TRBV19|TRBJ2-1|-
CASSTTGWDEQFF
TGTGCCAGTAGTACAACAGGGTGGGATGAGCAGTTCTTC
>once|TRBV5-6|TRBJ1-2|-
CASSSIGRQLARYGYTF
TGTGCCAGCAGCTCTATTGGTAGACAACTGGCCCGCTATGGCTACACCTTC
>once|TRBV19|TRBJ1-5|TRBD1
CASSSQGGQPQHF
TGTGCCAGTAGTTCCCAAGGGGGCCAGCCCCAGCATTTT
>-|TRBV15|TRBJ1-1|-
CATRRGWGDTEAFF
TGTGCCACCAGACGAGGGTGGGGGGACACTGAAGCTTTCTTT
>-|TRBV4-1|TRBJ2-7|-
CASSQGMQGAYEQYF
TGCGCCAGCAGCCAAGGCATGCAGGGCGCCTACGAGCAGTACTTC
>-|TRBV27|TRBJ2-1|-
CASSPGDEQFF
TGTGCCAGCAGTCCAGGGGATGAGCAGTTCTTC
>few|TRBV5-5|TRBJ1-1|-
CASSHRLQGGNTEAFF
TGTGCCAGCAGCCATAGACTACAGGGTGGAAACACTGAAGCTTTCTTT
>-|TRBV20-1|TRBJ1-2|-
CSASVQALYYGYTF
TGCAGTGCTAGTGTACAGGCACTTTACTATGGCTACACCTTC